This entry concerns a single T cell receptor beta chain. What it binds is unknown. This record comes from a study of cytomegalovirus exposure and HLA in healthy donors. Findings of the study overall: Indistinguishability led to the exclusion of some V segments, TRBV6-2 and TRBV6-3 included.

Primers for the PCR totalled 60 Vbeta and 13 Jbeta. Clones were read by immunoSEQ multiplex PCR, and TCRdb kept only the in-frame ones, dropping some. Among around 71,000 clones, around 60% were seen once, and the ten largest hold 5% to 6%. The germline gives CDR1 LNHDA, CDR2 SQIVND (reference sequence). V dropped 3 bases and J dropped 3; count of bases not matched to a gene: 4. This CDR3 region has 15 residues. The origin of this receptor is a man aged 25 to 45 in good health and CMV-seropositive. This chain links TRBV19 with TRBJ2-1, with 8 bases matching TRBD2. Sequenced sample: PBMCs. CDR3: CASSIIAGIYNEQFF. The CDR3 DNA sequence: TGTGCCAGTAGTATCATAGCGGGGATCTACAATGAGCAGTTCTTC.